These 17 T cell receptor beta chains came from one sample sequenced in a study of T cell repertoires in cytomegalovirus infection. No cognate antigen is known for these TCRs. From the reads, TCRdb called clonotypes with MiXCR, one entry per CDR3 protein. The top ten hold 15% to 20% of the sample, which has about 480,000 distinct CDR3 sequences, 33% seen once. Sequenced here: cultured PBMCs, sampled from culture after CMV antigen stimulation. These receptors were taken from a human donor in good health (CMV status not recorded). Some clones in this sample may be carry-over from other donors' samples.

This chain links TRBV12-3 or TRBV12-4 with TRBJ1-1; TRBD1 matches 8 bases. This CDR3 comprises 14 residues. The junction had 9 bases not matched to a gene; V was cut back by 7 bases and J by 5 bases. The CDR3 nucleotides read TGTGCCAGCAAAAACCAGGGGGCTGAGACTGAAGCTTTCTTT. Protein sequence: CASKNQGAETEAFF.

The CDR3 loop is CASSSLDRNTGELFF. CDR3 DNA: TGTGCCAGCAGCTCTCTAGACAGAAACACCGGGGAGCTGTTTTTT. The chain has TRBV11-3 and TRBJ2-2; maybe TRBD1 (5 bases). There are 15 residues in the CDR3. With 4 bases removed from V and 2 bases from J, the gap between germline ends came to 11 bases. From germline, CDR1 is SGHNT and CDR2 YENEEA.

The chain recombines TRBV12-3 or TRBV12-4 with TRBJ1-2; 7 positions agree with TRBD1. The CDR3 sequence is 15 residues long. The trim removed 0 bases at V and 6 bases at J, leaving 7 bases unmatched. The CDR3 is CASSLADRFGNGYTF. Here the CDR3 DNA reads TGTGCCAGCAGTTTAGCGGACAGGTTTGGGAATGGCTACACCTTC.

This clonotype was observed a few times. The chain carries TRBV7-2 and TRBJ2-3; TRBD2 agrees at 8 bases. The CDR3 runs to 15 residues. Germline CDR1 is SGHTA and CDR2 is FQGNSA. The junction had 5 bases not matched to a gene; V was cut back by 5 bases and J by 1 base. CDR3 in amino acids: CASSLSGARTDTQYF. The CDR3 DNA is TGTGCCAGCAGCCTTAGCGGGGCTCGCACAGATACGCAGTATTTT.

The chain links TRBV5-1 to TRBJ2-5, with D unclear. Trimming shortened V by 0 bases and J by 9 bases, and 12 bases separated the two germline ends. The CDR3 length is 13 residues. The germline V gene has CDR1 SGHRS and CDR2 YFSETQ. CDR3 sequence: CASSLGPREAQYF. The CDR3, as DNA: TGCGCCAGCAGCTTGGGACCCCGCGAGGCCCAGTACTTC.

The V and J genes are TRBV7-2 and TRBJ2-2; 8 positions agree with TRBD1. The CDR3 extends over 16 amino acids. Per the germline V gene, CDR1 is SGHTA and CDR2 is FQGNSA. J lost 6 bases, V lost 0 bases, and 6 bases had no gene match. In DNA form, the CDR3 reads TGTGCCAGCAGCTTAGCGCTTGGACAGGGCGCCGGGGAGCTGTTTTTT. This sequence encodes CASSLALGQGAGELFF.

V is TRBV20-1 and J is TRBJ2-1; 9 positions match TRBD2. CDR1 is DFQATT, CDR2 SNEGSKA, per germline (reference sequence). J was trimmed by 4 bases and V by 5 bases; bases with no gene match: 6. This CDR3 is built from 14 residues. CDR3 in amino acids: CSALWLAGYNEQFF. The CDR3 nucleotides read TGCAGTGCTTTGTGGCTAGCGGGATACAATGAGCAGTTCTTC.

J is TRBJ2-5 and V is TRBV6-1, with D possibly being TRBD1 (6 bases). Germline assignment: CDR1 MNHNS and CDR2 SASEGT. V lost 5 bases to trimming and J lost 1 base, with 8 bases between them. This CDR3 is built from 13 residues. The CDR3 here is CASSMGAQETQYF. DNA of the CDR3: TGTGCCAGCAGTATGGGGGCCCAAGAGACCCAGTACTTC.

The chain employs TRBV27 and TRBJ2-1, with TRBD1 matching over 8 bases. Germline V gives CDR1 MNHEY, CDR2 SMNVEV (reference sequence). The CDR3 extends over 16 amino acids. With V trimmed by 1 base and J by 2 bases, 4 bases remained unmatched. The DNA of the CDR3 is TGTGCCAGCAGTTTATTACAGGGGGTACCCTACAATGAGCAGTTCTTC. It translates to CASSLLQGVPYNEQFF.

The rearrangement joins TRBV19 to TRBJ1-1, with D possibly being TRBD1 (5 bases). Per germline, CDR1 LNHDA and CDR2 SQIVND (reference sequence). V lost 6 bases and J lost 1, with 12 bases in between. This CDR3 has 14 amino acids. The CDR3 reads CASSPRQSNTEAFF. As DNA, the CDR3 is TGTGCCAGTAGCCCAAGACAGTCGAACACTGAAGCTTTCTTT.

V is TRBV6-1 and J is TRBJ1-1; D might be TRBD1 (6 bases). The CDR3 is 13 amino acids. V lost 4 bases to trimming and J lost 3 bases, with 9 bases between them. Germline V CDR1 and CDR2: MNHNS, SASEGT. CDR3 nucleotides: TGTGCCAGCAGTGTACACAGGGACACTGAAGCTTTCTTT. Its translation: CASSVHRDTEAFF.

V and J are TRBV19 and TRBJ2-7, with 8 bases fitting TRBD1. The ends lost 1 base at V and 5 bases at J; junction bases unmatched: 1. The germline V gene has CDR1 LNHDA and CDR2 SQIVND (reference sequence). The CDR3 consists of 13 residues. The CDR3 coding sequence is TGTGCCAGTAGTATAGGGACAGGGAACGAGCAGTACTTC. Residues: CASSIGTGNEQYF.

The gene calls are TRBV6-1 and TRBJ2-5, with 7 bases lining up with TRBD2. V shed 5 bases, J shed 4 bases, and the junction held 10 bases outside the gene matches. Germline CDR1 MNHNS, CDR2 SASEGT. The CDR3 spans 15 residues. CDR3 sequence reads: CASSYSAGAGETQYF. CDR3 bases: TGTGCCAGCAGTTATAGTGCGGGAGCCGGAGAGACCCAGTACTTC.

This chain uses TRBV7-3 with TRBJ2-3; D uncertain. Germline loops: CDR1 SGHTA, CDR2 FQGTGA. There are 19 residues in the CDR3. The V gene lost 5 bases and the J gene lost 4 bases, with 28 bases spanning the gap. The DNA of the CDR3 is TGTGCCAGCAGCCTCGGAAGTTCGGGTAGCAGCTATCCCCCAGATACGCAGTATTTT. Its protein is CASSLGSSGSSYPPDTQYF.

Many counts were recorded for this clonotype. V usage is TRBV7-2 and J usage is TRBJ1-5; D gene unclear. The germline gives CDR1 SGHTA, CDR2 FQGNSA. This CDR3 contains 13 residues. The V and J ends lost 3 bases and 7 bases respectively, with 10 bases between them. The CDR3 region has the DNA TGTGCCAGCAGCTTGGGCGGAGGGCAGCCCCAGCATTTT. It specifies CASSLGGGQPQHF.

V gene TRBV30 combines with J gene TRBJ2-1; 10 bases align to TRBD2. Germline V gene lookup returns CDR1 GTSNPN and CDR2 SVGIG (reference sequence). V was clipped by 5 bases and J by 3 bases; unmatched bases: 1. This CDR3 is 13 amino acids long. The CDR3 DNA reads as TGTGCCTGGGGACTAGCGGACTACAATGAGCAGTTCTTC. Translation: CAWGLADYNEQFF. The full variable domain, completed using reference TRBV30 and TRBJ2-1, is SQTIHQWPATLVQPVGSPLSLECTVEGTSNPNLYWYRQAAGRGLQLLFYSVGIGQISSEVPQNLSASRPQDRQFILSSKKLLLSDSGFYLCAWGLADYNEQFFGPGTRLTVL.

This clonotype appeared a few times. This chain joins TRBV28 and TRBJ2-7; D is ambiguous. V gave up 3 bases and J gave up 7 bases, with 16 bases separating them. Per the germline V gene, CDR1 is MDHEN and CDR2 is SYDVKM. The CDR3 length is 14 residues. CDR3 amino acids: CASSFPARNVEQYF. CDR3 coding DNA: TGTGCCAGCAGTTTTCCGGCTAGAAACGTAGAGCAGTACTTC.